These T cell receptor beta chains were read from a single sample in a study of cytomegalovirus exposure and HLA in healthy donors. Produced via immunoSEQ multiplex PCR; TCRdb's table is partial and in-frame only. The sample consists of under 200,000 clones, 75% to 90% of them appearing once. Sequencing was performed on PBMCs. The receptors originated from a woman aged 25 to 39 in good health and CMV-seronegative. CDR3s leave out the opening cysteine and the closing phenylalanine or tryptophan. A D gene is named only where the DNA matches it firmly.

TRBJ2-7 | - | TRBV27 | ASSSPSGRGTYGQY
TRBJ1-1 | TRBD1 | TRBV7-8 | ASSLIRTGETEAF
TRBJ2-1 | TRBD2 | TRBV10-3 | ASSGGGSNEQF
TRBJ2-6 | - | TRBV15 | ATSAYGNSGANVLT
TRBJ2-7 | - | TRBV7-9 | ASSPQGNEQY
TRBJ2-7 | TRBD2 | TRBV7-2 | ASSTASGSYEQY
TRBJ1-6 | - | TRBV6-5 | ASSDGARSPLH
TRBJ1-3 | TRBD1 | TRBV10-3 | AIRPGRDSGNTIY
TRBJ1-2 | - | TRBV19 | ASSTQTANPRHGYT
TRBJ2-7 | - | TRBV7-3 | ASSPTGGEQY
TRBJ2-7 | - | TRBV6-5 | ATRGGGGAYEQY